A few counts support the clone carrying this TCR beta chain. The antigen is undetermined. This entry is derived from a study of beta chain features in type 1 diabetes. Blood was drawn once from each donor into heparinised tubes. The draws averaged about 0.11 L. General study results and limits: TCRB CDR3 length was moderately but significantly reduced in all four CD4+ subsets of Type 1 diabetes patients.

Expressed TCRB transcripts were sequenced because the entire RNA isolate underwent reverse transcription. Some clones are missing from TCRdb's copy, which holds only in-frame ones; the method was immunoSEQ multiplex PCR. Of more than 120,000 clones listed, about 13% are singletons. The V end lost 1 base, the J end lost 3 bases, and 19 bases lay between the germline ends. Germline CDR1 and CDR2: SGHTA and FQGNSA. The length of the CDR3 is 18 residues. The chain is built from TRBV7-2 and TRBJ2-1; no reliable D call. The specimen sequenced was central memory CD4+ T cells from blood. The TCR was taken from a man younger than 30 with type 1 diabetes. The CDR3 region has the DNA TGTGCCAGCAGCTTAGAGCTTTTGTCGACGGCAAACTACAATGAGCAGTTCTTC. Its translation: CASSLELLSTANYNEQFF.